Listed below are T cell receptor beta chains from one sample, sequenced in a study of cytomegalovirus exposure and HLA in healthy donors. Sequencing used immunoSEQ multiplex PCR; TCRdb keeps in-frame clones, though not all of them. In the table there are tens of thousands of clones, 85% to 95% of which are singletons. Sequenced material: PBMCs. Every receptor here comes from a woman under 30 in good health and CMV-seropositive. Each CDR3 is given with its conserved first and last residue. The D gene is left open where the match is weak. Size is omitted from some rows. Given values are once, few, many or a class for expanded clones.

v_call	j_call	clone_size	d_call	cdr3_aa	cdr3_nt
TRBV5-1	TRBJ1-4	.	.	CASSSGLAREKLFF	TGCGCCAGCAGCTCGGGACTTGCCCGCGAAAAACTGTTTTTT
TRBV28	TRBJ2-7	.	.	CASSSNRVPEQYF	TGTGCCAGCAGTTCAAACAGGGTACCCGAGCAGTACTTC
TRBV29-1	TRBJ1-1	.	.	CSSITQNTEAFF	TGCAGTTCTATCACCCAGAACACTGAAGCTTTCTTT
TRBV29-1	TRBJ1-1	few	.	CSVEKSGGGHTEAFF	TGCAGCGTTGAAAAAAGCGGGGGAGGGCACACTGAAGCTTTCTTT
TRBV6-6	TRBJ2-7	.	.	CASSPSYEQYF	TGTGCCAGCAGCCCCAGTTACGAGCAGTACTTC
TRBV6-6	TRBJ2-1	.	TRBD1	CASSLAGGNEQFF	TGTGCCAGCAGTTTGGCAGGGGGTAATGAGCAGTTCTTC
TRBV4-3	TRBJ2-7	.	TRBD1	CASSQEGQGGKEQYF	TGCGCCAGCAGCCAAGAGGGACAGGGCGGTAAGGAGCAGTACTTC
TRBV30	TRBJ1-2	few	.	CASRGNRYTF	TGTGCCAGTCGAGGGAATCGCTACACCTTC
TRBV28	TRBJ2-7	.	TRBD1	CASETGNAYEQYF	TGTGCCAGCGAGACAGGGAATGCCTACGAGCAGTACTTC
TRBV28	TRBJ1-4	.	.	CASRAGERANEKLFF	TGTGCCAGCAGAGCAGGGGAAAGAGCTAATGAAAAACTGTTTTTT
TRBV5-1	TRBJ2-2	.	.	CASSLLQSTGELFF	TGCGCCAGCAGCTTGTTACAGAGCACCGGGGAGCTGTTTTTT
TRBV6-5	TRBJ1-5	.	.	CASSPGGAGVPQHF	TGTGCCAGCAGCCCCGGGGGGGCTGGAGTGCCCCAGCATTTT
TRBV7-3	TRBJ1-2	once	TRBD1	CASSLIAGGEGYTF	TGTGCCAGCAGCTTAATCGCAGGGGGTGAAGGCTACACCTTC
TRBV19	TRBJ1-1	.	TRBD1	CASSIIPYRGEAFF	TGTGCCAGTAGTATCATCCCCTACAGGGGGGAAGCTTTCTTT
TRBV13	TRBJ2-1	once	.	CASSLGRGKQFF	TGTGCCAGCAGCTTAGGGCGGGGAAAGCAGTTCTTC
TRBV5-1	TRBJ2-1	.	TRBD2	CASSSERWTSGDSSYNEQFF	TGCGCCAGCAGCTCAGAAAGGTGGACTAGCGGGGATAGCTCCTACAATGAGCAGTTCTTC
TRBV7-8	TRBJ2-3	.	TRBD2	CASSSGGANYWTDTQYF	TGTGCCAGCAGCTCGGGAGGGGCGAATTATTGGACAGATACGCAGTATTTT
TRBV5-4	TRBJ2-7	.	TRBD1	CASSQAYTGGPYEQYF	TGTGCCAGCAGCCAAGCATACACAGGGGGCCCCTACGAGCAGTACTTC